The 10 T cell receptor beta chains given below trace back to one sample, sequenced in a study of response to subunit inactivated influenza vaccine. In TCRdb, the RT-PCR reads were re-called with MiXCR into one record per CDR3 protein. The data show 550,000 to 800,000 distinct CDR3 sequences, 14% seen once. The sequences come from PBMCs from blood, collected less than 15 days before vaccination. These receptors were taken from a man aged 45-65 years who received an inactivated influenza vaccine.

To note about this clonotype: One junction end does not reproduce the germline sequence, and a read error may be involved. The chain combines TRBV18 with TRBJ2-7, with TRBD2 matching 11 bases. CDR1 KGHSH and CDR2 LQKENI come from the germline V gene. This CDR3 is built from 16 residues. CDR3 protein: CASRAASGGPSYEQHF. CDR3 nucleotide sequence: TGTGCCAGCAGGGCGGCTAGCGGGGGGCCATCCTACGAGCAGCACTTC.

V gene TRBV14 combines with J gene TRBJ1-6; D remains unclear. CDR3 length equals 14 residues. Trimming left V 3 bases short and J 6 bases short, with 9 bases between. In germline, CDR1 is SGHDN, CDR2 FVKESK. This CDR3 reads CASSQVHRNSPLHF. The CDR3 DNA reads as TGTGCCAGCAGCCAGGTCCACCGTAATTCACCCCTCCACTTT. Supplemented by reference TRBV14 and TRBJ1-6, the full variable domain reads EAGVTQFPSHSVIEKGQTVTLRCDPISGHDNLYWYRRVMGKEIKFLLHFVKESKQDESGMPNNRFLAERTGGTYSTLKVQPAELEDSGVYFCASSQVHRNSPLHFGNGTRLTVT.

The chain joins TRBV5-1 to TRBJ2-5, with 9 bases aligning to TRBD1. The CDR3 has 14 amino acids. CDR1 is SGHRS and CDR2 is YFSETQ in the germline V gene. V gave up 3 bases and J gave up 4 bases; unmatched junction bases: 4. CDR3 nucleotides: TGCGCCAGCAGCTCACAGGGGGCAGGAGAGACCCAGTACTTC. Its protein is CASSSQGAGETQYF.

The rearrangement joins TRBV5-1 to TRBJ2-7; 7 bases align to TRBD2. Germline CDR1 and CDR2: SGHRS and YFSETQ. The CDR3 is 13 amino acids. V lost 4 bases and J lost 1; bases outside the gene matches: 2. Here the CDR3 DNA reads TGCGCCAGCAGCAGGGAGGGTTCCTACGAGCAGTACTTC. This gives the protein CASSREGSYEQYF. The complete variable domain, with remaining parts taken from reference TRBV5-1 and TRBJ2-7, reads KAGVTQTPRYLIKTRGQQVTLSCSPISGHRSVSWYQQTPGQGLQFLFEYFSETQRNKGNFPGRFSGRQFSNSRSEMNVSTLELGDSALYLCASSREGSYEQYFGPGTRLTVT.

V usage is TRBV19 and J usage is TRBJ2-7, with D possibly matching TRBD1 (7 bases). This CDR3 spans 13 amino acids. CDR1 LNHDA and CDR2 SQIVND come from the germline V gene (reference sequence). V was clipped by 3 bases and J by 4 bases, with 10 bases between them. The CDR3 sequence: CASSIGGQYEQYF. Here the CDR3 DNA reads TGTGCCAGTAGTATCGGGGGACAGTACGAGCAGTACTTC.

This clonotype has a handful of counts. This chain uses TRBV12-3 or TRBV12-4 with TRBJ1-5; D is unresolved. V was cut by 5 bases and J by 7 bases, with 9 bases left in between. This CDR3 is 12 amino acids long. The CDR3 nucleotides read TGTGCCAGCAGTAGGGTCCTCCAGCCCCAGCATTTT. Translation: CASSRVLQPQHF.

The chain recombines TRBV6-1 with TRBJ2-4; 10 nucleotides align to TRBD2. The junction had 16 bases not matched to a gene; V was cut back by 5 bases and J by 0 bases. Germline assignment: CDR1 MNHNS and CDR2 SASEGT. This CDR3 has 20 amino acids. This chain's CDR3 is CASSKLPGLAIYEAKNIQYF. Written as DNA, the CDR3 is TGTGCCAGCAGTAAACTACCGGGACTAGCGATATACGAAGCCAAAAACATTCAGTACTTC.

The rearrangement links TRBV20-1 to TRBJ1-5, with 7 bases lining up with TRBD1. Losses at the gene ends were 5 bases for V and 2 bases for J; bases not matched to a gene: 6. CDR1 and CDR2 from the germline V gene are DFQATT and SNEGSKA (reference sequence). The CDR3 has 14 amino acids. The CDR3 nucleotides read TGCAGTGCTCTCGAGGGGGCGGGCAATCAGCCCCAGCATTTT. Protein sequence: CSALEGAGNQPQHF.

This clonotype was detected only a few times. This chain connects TRBV4-1 to TRBJ1-2; D gene uncertain. CDR1 is MGHRA and CDR2 is YSYEKL in the germline V gene. V gave up 0 bases and J gave up 6 bases, with 17 bases separating them. This CDR3 is built from 16 residues. CDR3 DNA: TGCGCCAGCAGCCAAGATAGAGGCCGGCTCAGTGATGGCTACACCTTC. It codes for CASSQDRGRLSDGYTF.

This sequence joins TRBV7-9 and TRBJ2-7; 8 nucleotides align to TRBD2. Germline V lookup: CDR1 SEHNR, CDR2 FQNEAQ (reference sequence). Trimming took 1 base from V and 3 from J; bases not matched to a gene: 8. CDR3 length equals 16 residues. DNA for the CDR3: TGTGCCAGCAGCTTAGTGGGACGGGAGGGCCGCTACGAGCAGTACTTC. It translates to CASSLVGREGRYEQYF.